This T cell receptor (beta chain) is from a study of OX40 agonist ivuxolimab in advanced cancers. This clone was recorded only once. Only in-frame clones appear in the TCRdb table, and some are missing; sequencing was by immunoSEQ multiplex PCR. This table has tens of thousands of clones, over 75% appearing once. On cycle 4 day 1 and cycle 7 day 1, as well as at baseline, blood was sampled. The source material was CD4+ or CD8+ T cells sorted from blood, sampled in a trial of the OX40 agonist ivuxolimab. This TCR derives from an adult with an advanced solid tumor such as melanoma, head and neck, liver or kidney cancer.

The CDR3 reads CALGLAGVPSTDTQYF. For the CDR3, the DNA is TGTGCCCTCGGACTAGCGGGGGTTCCTAGCACAGATACGCAGTATTTT. The genes are TRBV21-1 and TRBJ2-3; the table's D call, TRBD2, was not checked against the DNA. TRBV21-1 has pseudogene status. This CDR3 comprises 16 residues.